The 10 T cell receptor beta chains in this list originate from one sample, sequenced in a study of blood T cell repertoires in COVID-19. Assay used: immunoSEQ multiplex PCR; TCRdb lists only in-frame clones, some missing. The table has about 140,000 clones, more than 60% seen once. Sample: peripheral blood. Receptor source: a man older than 75 with acute or convalescent COVID-19.

The CDR3 DNA follows: TGCAGCGCTATACTTGGGGCCCGCGCCTACGAGCAGTACTTC. This sequence encodes CSAILGARAYEQYF. This rearrangement joins TRBV29-1 to TRBJ2-7, with a weak D call TRBD1 (5 bases). The CDR3 runs 14 residues. Germline V lookup: CDR1 SQVTM, CDR2 ANQGSEA. V was shortened by 7 bases and J by 2 bases, with 18 bases between the two germline ends.

The J gene is TRBJ2-7, the V gene TRBV29-1; no clear D. The CDR3 sequence is 11 residues long. CDR1 is SQVTM, CDR2 ANQGSEA, per germline. Trimming removed 4 bases at V and 7 bases at J, with 11 bases between. CDR3 coding DNA: TGCAGCGTTGGGCTTTCCTGGGAGCAGTACTTC. It yields the protein CSVGLSWEQYF.

This chain uses TRBV10-1 with TRBJ1-2; possibly TRBD1 for D (6 bases). Trimming stripped 2 bases from V and 8 bases from J, with 12 bases between. CDR1 WNHNN and CDR2 SYGVQD come from the germline V gene (reference sequence). The CDR3 loop spans 13 amino acids. The CDR3, as DNA: TGCGCCAGCAGTGAGGGACAGAAAAACGGCTACACCTTC. Protein: CASSEGQKNGYTF.

This sequence joins TRBV16 and TRBJ2-7; D call uncertain. V lost 2 bases, J lost 6 bases, and 11 bases lay in between. This CDR3 has 13 residues. From germline, CDR1 is KGHSY and CDR2 FQNENV. CDR3 sequence reads: CASSQAYASEQYF. In DNA form, the CDR3 reads TGTGCCAGCAGCCAAGCCTACGCCTCCGAGCAGTACTTC.

This chain uses TRBV19 with TRBJ1-3; a weak D match, TRBD1 (5 bases). The V and J ends lost 3 bases and 0 bases respectively, with 9 bases between them. CDR1 and CDR2 from the germline V gene are LNHDA and SQIVND (reference sequence). There are 15 residues in the CDR3. The CDR3 DNA follows: TGTGCCAGTAGTATGACAGAATACTCTGGAAACACCATATATTTT. It is translated as CASSMTEYSGNTIYF.

The chain carries TRBV7-8 and TRBJ2-1; weak D call: TRBD2 (6 bases). CDR3 length: 15 amino acids. CDR1 is SGHVS, CDR2 FQNEAQ, per germline. Trimming stripped 2 bases from V and 7 bases from J, with 15 bases between. The CDR3: CASSLRRGMENEQFF. The CDR3 coding sequence is TGTGCCAGCAGCTTACGTCGGGGGATGGAGAATGAGCAGTTCTTC. Filled out from reference TRBV7-8 and TRBJ2-1, the complete variable domain reads GAGVSQSPRYKVAKRGQDVALRCDPISGHVSLFWYQQALGQGPEFLTYFQNEAQLDKSGLPSDRFFAERPEGSVSTLKIQRTQQEDSAVYLCASSLRRGMENEQFFGPGTRLTVL.

The chain couples TRBV29-1 to TRBJ2-7; the match to TRBD1 covers 8 bases. The CDR3 spans 13 residues. The junction had 8 bases not matched to a gene; V was cut back by 4 bases and J by 6 bases. Per germline, CDR1 SQVTM and CDR2 ANQGSEA. The CDR3 nucleotides are TGCAGCGTTGGCAGGGGGCTCCCTTCCGAGCAGTACTTC. It translates to CSVGRGLPSEQYF.

In DNA form, the CDR3 reads TGTGCCAGCAGTTTGAGCGATAGCAATCAGCCCCAGCATTTT. Protein sequence: CASSLSDSNQPQHF. The chain is built from TRBV28 and TRBJ1-5; no firm D call. CDR1 and CDR2 from the germline V gene are MDHEN and SYDVKM. The V end lost 3 bases, the J end lost 0 bases, and 6 bases lay between the germline ends. This CDR3 is 14 amino acids long.

The gene calls are TRBV5-4 and TRBJ2-5; 8 bases are a match to TRBD1. The CDR3 is 16 residues long. The germline gives CDR1 SGHNT, CDR2 YYREEE (reference sequence). The ends lost 4 bases at V and 5 bases at J; junction bases unmatched: 13. The CDR3 is CASSPGGAGSWETQYF. CDR3 in DNA: TGTGCCAGCAGCCCAGGGGGCGCAGGTAGTTGGGAGACCCAGTACTTC.

This sequence joins TRBV10-3 and TRBJ1-2; no reliable D call. Looked up from germline, CDR1 is ENHRY and CDR2 is SYGVKD. Trimming removed 3 bases at V and 6 bases at J, with 11 bases between. The CDR3 extends over 13 amino acids. The CDR3 DNA reads as TGTGCCATCAGTGATGAGGGAAAGGATGGCTACACCTTC. It translates to CAISDEGKDGYTF.